What follows are 24 T cell receptor beta chains derived from one specimen sequenced in a study of shared T cell receptors in the human thymus. Clones were read by immunoSEQ multiplex PCR, and TCRdb kept only the in-frame ones, dropping some. Here the sample spans 700,000 or so clones, 80% to 90% being singletons. Another study also made use of these data, one on human thymus T cells.

The sequenced sample consisted of thymocytes. These receptors were obtained from a girl less than two years old with a congenital heart defect.

V is TRBV4-1 and J is TRBJ2-5; D remains ambiguous. The DNA matches TRBJ2-7 better at its end, which makes the J call doubtful. The CDR3 sequence is 14 residues long. CDR1 and CDR2 from the germline V gene are MGHRA and YSYEKL. The CDR3 bases are TGCGCCAGCAGCCCGACTTTCCCTTGCTACGAGCAGTACTTC. Encoded protein: CASSPTFPCYEQYF.

J is TRBJ1-2 and V is TRBV9; 7 bases align to TRBD1. J was trimmed by 8 bases and V by 4 bases; bases with no gene match: 8. Looked up from germline, CDR1 is SGDLS and CDR2 is YYNGEE. CDR3 length equals 13 residues. CDR3: CASSPQGGGGYTF. The CDR3 coding sequence is TGTGCCAGCAGCCCCCAGGGGGGCGGGGGCTACACCTTC.

In its sample, this clone was seen a few times. The chain recombines TRBV14 with TRBJ2-7; 7 bases are a match to TRBD1. This CDR3 comprises 16 residues. Per germline, CDR1 SGHDN and CDR2 FVKESK. V shed 1 base and J 0 bases; nucleotides not matched to a gene: 6. The CDR3 DNA follows: TGTGCCAGCAGCCAAGCGGACAGGCCAAGCTCCTACGAGCAGTACTTC. It encodes CASSQADRPSSYEQYF.

J is TRBJ1-6 and V is TRBV5-4, with 9 bases fitting TRBD1. This CDR3 is 19 amino acids long. Germline V CDR1 and CDR2: SGHNT, YYREEE (reference sequence). After removal of 1 base from V and 0 bases from J, the junction contained 8 bases not matched to a gene. CDR3 sequence reads: CASSLKDRGPSSYNSPLHF. The CDR3 region has the DNA TGTGCCAGCAGCTTGAAGGACAGGGGACCCAGCTCCTATAATTCACCCCTCCACTTT. The variable domain in full, with the rest retrieved from reference TRBV5-4 and TRBJ1-6, is ETGVTQSPTHLIKTRGQQVTLRCSSQSGHNTVSWYQQALGQGPQFIFQYYREEENGRGNFPPRFSGLQFPNYSSELNVNALELDDSALYLCASSLKDRGPSSYNSPLHFGNGTRLTVT.

The J gene is TRBJ1-2, the V gene TRBV14; 9 bases are shared with TRBD1. V dropped 4 bases and J dropped 4; count of bases not matched to a gene: 7. The germline gives CDR1 SGHDN, CDR2 FVKESK. This CDR3 has 15 residues. The CDR3, as DNA: TGTGCCAGCAGCCCATACAGGGGGCGCCTCTATGGCTACACCTTC. It is translated as CASSPYRGRLYGYTF.

This clone has only one observation. The rearrangement links TRBV6-1 to TRBJ1-1; 7 nucleotides align to TRBD1. CDR1 MNHNS and CDR2 SASEGT come from the germline V gene. The V and J ends lost 6 bases and 3 bases, in that order; junction bases with no gene match: 4. CDR3 length: 13 amino acids. DNA for the CDR3: TGTGCCAGCAGGGTCGGGACAGACACTGAAGCTTTCTTT. This gives the protein CASRVGTDTEAFF.

The chain joins TRBV2 to TRBJ1-5; maybe TRBD1 (6 bases). The CDR3 is 18 amino acids. From germline, CDR1 is SNHLY and CDR2 FYNNEI. V lost 6 bases and J 0 bases, leaving 21 bases between the germline ends. For the CDR3, the DNA is TGTGCCAGCAGATCTCGCGGACAGCGATATTATAGCAATCAGCCCCAGCATTTT. This sequence encodes CASRSRGQRYYSNQPQHF.

The chain uses TRBV28 and TRBJ2-5; TRBD1 aligns across 8 bases. Germline V gene data show CDR1 as MDHEN and CDR2 as SYDVKM. This CDR3 has 13 residues. V shed 11 bases and J 5 bases; nucleotides not matched to a gene: 10. The CDR3 DNA follows: TGTGCCTCCATGACAGGGGACCGGGAGACCCAGTACTTC. This encodes CASMTGDRETQYF.

The chain joins TRBV4-1 to TRBJ1-1; perhaps TRBD1 as D (5 bases). Looked up from germline, CDR1 is MGHRA and CDR2 is YSYEKL. V lost 0 bases and J lost 10, with 18 bases in between. The CDR3 is 15 amino acids. CDR3 residues: CASSQEVAGSERAFF. The CDR3 nucleotides read TGCGCCAGCAGCCAAGAAGTCGCAGGGTCGGAGCGAGCTTTCTTT.

J is TRBJ1-2 and V is TRBV6-6; the match to TRBD1 covers 7 bases. Trimming cost V 1 base and J 5 bases; bases outside gene matches: 10. The CDR3 runs 16 residues. CDR1 MNHNY and CDR2 SVGAGI come from the germline V gene (reference sequence). This chain's CDR3 is CASSYYTPGQPYGYTF. CDR3 nucleotides: TGTGCCAGCAGTTACTATACCCCGGGACAGCCATATGGCTACACCTTC.

This clone was detected only a few times. V and J are TRBV6-1 and TRBJ1-2; D unclear. V was cut by 3 bases and J by 4 bases, with 24 bases left in between. Germline V lookup: CDR1 MNHNS, CDR2 SASEGT. The CDR3 sequence is 18 residues long. The CDR3 DNA reads as TGTGCCAGCAGTGATCCGCCATTCGGATCAGCTTGCGGCTATGGCTACACCTTC. It translates to CASSDPPFGSACGYGYTF.

J is TRBJ1-4 and V is TRBV13; D gene unclear. CDR1 and CDR2 (germline): PRHDT, FYEKMQ (reference sequence). Between the trimmed V and J ends, which lost 5 bases and 4 bases, there was a span of 11 bases. CDR3 length equals 14 residues. The CDR3 DNA sequence: TGTGCCAGCAGCCGGGGAGGGCGTAATGAAAAACTGTTTTTT. Amino acid sequence: CASSRGGRNEKLFF. Combining the CDR3 with reference TRBV13 and TRBJ1-4 gives the whole variable domain AAGVIQSPRHLIKEKRETATLKCYPIPRHDTVYWYQQGPGQDPQFLISFYEKMQSDKGSIPDRFSAQQFSDYHSELNMSSLELGDSALYFCASSRGGRNEKLFFGSGTQLSVL.

The sample holds one count of this clone. CDR3 protein: CASSPRRQKGAYEQYF. DNA of the CDR3: TGTGCCAGCAGCCCTCGACGACAGAAGGGGGCCTACGAGCAGTACTTC. The chain recombines TRBV7-9 with TRBJ2-7, with D possibly being TRBD1 (6 bases). V shed 5 bases and J shed 2 bases, with 19 bases lying between them. This CDR3 region has 16 residues. CDR1 SEHNR and CDR2 FQNEAQ come from the germline V gene (reference sequence).

The V gene is TRBV28, the J gene TRBJ1-3, with TRBD1 as a possible D gene (5 bases). Trimming stripped 11 bases from V and 2 bases from J, with 25 bases between. This CDR3 is built from 17 residues. CDR1 and CDR2 (germline): MDHEN, SYDVKM. CDR3 amino acids: CAVTQGVPERAGNTIYF. For the CDR3, the DNA is TGTGCCGTCACCCAAGGGGTCCCAGAAAGAGCTGGAAACACCATATATTTT.

This clone appeared a single time. The V gene is TRBV19, the J gene TRBJ1-3; a possible D gene is TRBD1 (6 bases). The V end was cut by 2 bases, the J end by 2 bases, with 13 bases between. Germline V gene data show CDR1 as LNHDA and CDR2 as SQIVND (reference sequence). CDR3 size: 16 residues. CDR3 bases: TGTGCCAGTAGTATACGGACAGCCCGCGCTGGAAACACCATATATTTT. Its protein product is CASSIRTARAGNTIYF.

This chain links TRBV5-1 with TRBJ2-3; D uncertain. V lost 0 bases and J lost 0, with 8 bases in between. This CDR3 spans 15 amino acids. Germline V CDR1 and CDR2: SGHRS, YFSETQ. The CDR3 region has the DNA TGCGCCAGCAGCTTGGTGGCTTCTAGCACAGATACGCAGTATTTT. Translating it yields CASSLVASSTDTQYF.

The V gene is TRBV7-6, the J gene TRBJ2-7; D might be TRBD2 (5 bases). The CDR3 is 13 amino acids. The germline V gene encodes CDR1 SGHVS and CDR2 FNYEAQ. V lost 4 bases, J lost 4 bases, and 11 bases lay in between. This CDR3 is CASSSFAGYEQYF. CDR3 sequence (DNA): TGTGCCAGCAGCTCCTTTGCGGGTTACGAGCAGTACTTC. Based on the CDR3 plus reference TRBV7-6 and TRBJ2-7, the full variable domain is GAGVSQSPRYKVTKRGQDVALRCDPISGHVSLYWYRQALGQGPEFLTYFNYEAQQDKSGLPNDRFSAERPEGSISTLTIQRTEQRDSAMYRCASSSFAGYEQYFGPGTRLTVT.

This clone was recorded once. For the CDR3, the DNA is TGCGCCAGCAGCCAAGATCCGGCAGGGGGAGATGAAAAACTGTTTTTT. This codes for CASSQDPAGGDEKLFF. This chain links TRBV4-1 with TRBJ1-4; TRBD1 matches at 7 bases. The CDR3 totals 16 residues. The V segment lost 0 bases and the J segment 6 bases; nucleotides outside the gene matches: 7. CDR1 and CDR2 (germline): MGHRA, YSYEKL.

The chain has TRBV2 and TRBJ2-4, with 9 bases fitting TRBD2. This CDR3 is built from 15 residues. The V and J ends lost 1 base and 5 bases, in that order; junction bases with no gene match: 3. Germline V lookup: CDR1 SNHLY, CDR2 FYNNEI. CDR3 bases: TGTGCCAGCAGTGAAGGGGTAGCGGGGGAAAACATTCAGTACTTC. Amino acids: CASSEGVAGENIQYF. Full variable domain (outside the CDR3, taken from reference TRBV2 and TRBJ2-4): EPEVTQTPSHQVTQMGQEVILRCVPISNHLYFYWYRQILGQKVEFLVSFYNNEISEKSEIFDDQFSVERPDGSNFTLKIRSTKLEDSAMYFCASSEGVAGENIQYFGAGTRLSVL.

This clone was picked up a small number of times. This sequence joins TRBV14 and TRBJ2-2; 8 bases line up with TRBD1. Germline V gives CDR1 SGHDN, CDR2 FVKESK. After removal of 8 bases from V and 3 bases from J, the junction contained 2 bases not matched to a gene. This CDR3 is built from 13 residues. The CDR3 region is CASWGQDTGELFF. The CDR3 bases are TGTGCCAGCTGGGGACAGGACACCGGGGAGCTGTTTTTT.

The V call is TRBV19, the J call TRBJ1-1, with 10 bases identical to TRBD1. The CDR3 covers 14 residues. The germline V gene encodes CDR1 LNHDA and CDR2 SQIVND (reference sequence). Unmatched junction bases numbered 11, after V lost 7 bases and J lost 9 bases. DNA of the CDR3: TGTGCCAGTACCTACCGCGGACAGGGGGGGAAAGCTTTCTTT. Protein: CASTYRGQGGKAFF.

The rearrangement links TRBV5-1 to TRBJ2-2, with 7 bases identical to TRBD1. CDR1 and CDR2 (germline): SGHRS, YFSETQ. The CDR3 consists of 18 residues. V shed 5 bases and J 1 base; nucleotides not matched to a gene: 14. This CDR3 reads CASRLVYRGPKNTGELFF. CDR3 nucleotide sequence: TGCGCCAGCAGACTGGTGTACAGGGGACCGAAGAACACCGGGGAGCTGTTTTTT.

The table lists this clone with a few counts. The chain couples TRBV6-5 to TRBJ1-4, with D tentatively TRBD1 (5 bases). The germline V and J ends were trimmed by 0 bases and 10 bases, with 15 bases remaining between them. CDR3 length: 15 amino acids. From germline, CDR1 is MNHEY and CDR2 SVGAGI. CDR3 nucleotide sequence: TGTGCCAGCAGTTACTCATTAGAACCGGGGGGAAAACTGTTTTTT. It encodes CASSYSLEPGGKLFF.

DNA of the CDR3: TGTGCCAGCAGTGATGGGACAGGAACGGGTCAGCCCCAGCATTTT. It specifies CASSDGTGTGQPQHF. The chain employs TRBV25-1 and TRBJ1-5; TRBD1 matches at 8 bases. The CDR3 runs 15 residues. Germline V gene lookup returns CDR1 MGHDK and CDR2 SYGVNS. Trimming took 3 bases from V and 6 from J; bases not matched to a gene: 7.